Following are 5 T cell receptor beta chains from one sample sequenced in a study of blood T cell repertoires in COVID-19. Method: immunoSEQ multiplex PCR; TCRdb's copy keeps in-frame clones and lacks some. The table includes 75,000 to 95,000 clones, nearly 90% detected once. The sample was peripheral blood. These receptors all come from a woman aged 80 or older with acute or convalescent COVID-19.

The V call is TRBV6-1, the J call TRBJ1-4, with 7 positions matching TRBD1. Germline CDR1 and CDR2: MNHNS and SASEGT. V lost 2 bases and J lost 11; bases outside the gene matches: 2. The CDR3 consists of 12 residues. Written as DNA, the CDR3 is TGTGCCAGCAGTGAAACAGGGGCGAAACTGTTTTTT. Protein product: CASSETGAKLFF.

This clone has only one observation. The chain uses TRBV2 and TRBJ1-1; the D gene is possibly TRBD1 (5 bases). Germline V CDR1 and CDR2: SNHLY, FYNNEI. The V end was cut by 2 bases, the J end by 0 bases, with 13 bases between. The CDR3 is 16 amino acids. CDR3 sequence: CASSEQGRLMNTEAFF. The CDR3 DNA sequence: TGTGCCAGCAGTGAACAGGGTCGATTAATGAACACTGAAGCTTTCTTT. The variable domain in full, completed from reference TRBV2 and TRBJ1-1, reads EPEVTQTPSHQVTQMGQEVILRCVPISNHLYFYWYRQILGQKVEFLVSFYNNEISEKSEIFDDQFSVERPDGSNFTLKIRSTKLEDSAMYFCASSEQGRLMNTEAFFGQGTRLTVV.

This chain joins TRBV6-6 and TRBJ1-5; no clear D gene. Trimming pared 5 bases from V and 1 base from J, leaving 6 bases between. Germline V gene data show CDR1 as MNHNY and CDR2 as SVGAGI (reference sequence). This CDR3 spans 13 amino acids. The CDR3 sequence is CASSAFSNQPQHF. The CDR3 region has the DNA TGTGCCAGCAGTGCGTTCAGCAATCAGCCCCAGCATTTT.

This clone was seen a few times. V usage is TRBV2 and J usage is TRBJ2-1; 13 bases align to TRBD2. This CDR3 comprises 16 residues. With 6 bases clipped from V and 7 bases from J, the junction kept 9 bases outside the gene matches. Germline CDR1 reads SNHLY; CDR2 reads FYNNEI. The DNA of the CDR3 is TGTGCCAGCAGGATACCGGGACTAGCGGGGAGGAATGAGCAGTTCTTC. Its protein is CASRIPGLAGRNEQFF. Using reference TRBV2 and TRBJ2-1 for the parts outside the CDR3, the full variable domain is EPEVTQTPSHQVTQMGQEVILRCVPISNHLYFYWYRQILGQKVEFLVSFYNNEISEKSEIFDDQFSVERPDGSNFTLKIRSTKLEDSAMYFCASRIPGLAGRNEQFFGPGTRLTVL.

This clone was recorded once. The chain has TRBV7-9 and TRBJ2-3; D is unresolved. The CDR3 has 15 residues. Per the germline V gene, CDR1 is SEHNR and CDR2 is FQNEAQ (reference sequence). Trimming pared 3 bases from V and 0 bases from J, leaving 10 bases between. As DNA, the CDR3 is TGTGCCAGCAGCTTGAACTTCCTAAGCACAGATACGCAGTATTTT. Protein product: CASSLNFLSTDTQYF. Drawing the rest from reference TRBV7-9 and TRBJ2-3, the complete variable domain is DTGVSQNPRHKITKRGQNVTFRCDPISEHNRLYWYRQTLGQGPEFLTYFQNEAQLEKSRLLSDRFSAERPKGSFSTLEIQRTEQGDSAMYLCASSLNFLSTDTQYFGPGTRLTVL.